The 8 T cell receptor beta chains below were found in one sample sequenced in a study of T cells expressing NK-cell markers (dated by TCRdb to about 2020). The library came from 5' RACE. Instrument used: Illumina HiSeq 2000. TCRdb reprocessed the reads, and each CDR3 protein sequence is entered once, without DNA. The sample's table covers about 300,000 distinct CDR3 sequences. About 4.2% of the sample lies in the top ten. Sequencing was done on a sample of blood T cells: a sorted CD56 or NKG2C T cell subset, CD4+ or CD8+ T cells, or bulk PBMC T cells (not recorded which). The receptors shown here come from a woman aged 18 to 75 in good health.

V and J are TRBV18 and TRBJ1-6. CDR1 is KGHSH, CDR2 LQKENI, per germline. This CDR3 is built from 17 residues. CDR3 sequence reads: CASSPGLARSYNSPLHF.

The rearrangement joins TRBV5-1 to TRBJ2-3. CDR1 and CDR2 (germline): SGHRS, YFSETQ. This CDR3 region has 14 residues. CDR3: CASSLVAGTDTQYF.

The CDR3 protein is CAISQEDGQPQHF. This chain joins TRBV10-3 and TRBJ1-5. The CDR3 runs 13 residues. The germline gives CDR1 ENHRY, CDR2 SYGVKD.

The V call is TRBV3-1, the J call TRBJ1-5. The CDR3 has 14 amino acids. Germline loops: CDR1 LGHDT, CDR2 YNNKEL (reference sequence). The CDR3 sequence is CASSHYGSESAQHF.

The rearrangement joins TRBV28 to TRBJ1-2; TCRdb returns TRBD1, unconfirmable since there is no DNA. The CDR3 contains 12 residues. Germline V CDR1 and CDR2: MDHEN, SYDVKM. CDR3 sequence reads: CASSLGVHGYTF.

The CDR3 sequence is CASSQVVNEQFF. V usage is TRBV12-3 or TRBV12-4 and J usage is TRBJ2-1. The CDR3 runs to 12 residues.

The J gene is TRBJ2-5, the V gene TRBV20-1; the D call from TCRdb, TRBD1, cannot be confirmed without DNA. Per germline, CDR1 DFQATT and CDR2 SNEGSKA (reference sequence). The CDR3 totals 15 residues. The CDR3 reads CSARDGGQPQETQYF.

The chain has TRBV12-3 or TRBV12-4 and TRBJ2-2; checking the TCRdb D call of TRBD1 is not possible without DNA. The CDR3 has 16 amino acids. The CDR3: CASSNDRGPTTGELFF.